Below, one T cell receptor (beta chain) is given with its context. No cognate antigen has been identified for it. No per-base quality is available; no much larger clone lies one base away. CD8 naive samples were obtained by positive selection for CCR7 among CD45RO-negative cells, yielding a CD45RA+CCR7+ population from which TemRA cells were excluded. The donors were healthy, HIV-negative adults with no recently reported acute infections or vaccinations. Every donor was a Caucasian adult living in Nashville, Tennessee, USA. Blood was collected by leukapheresis, and PBMCs were isolated by Ficoll-Histopaque density gradient centrifugation and then cryopreserved in liquid nitrogen vapor phase. Analytical flow cytometry was used to check the purity and quantity of each magnetically sorted T cell population. Genomic DNA was isolated from every sorted fraction and measured by UV absorbance on a Nanodrop 2000c.

This record belongs to a study of shared clonotypes between healthy human individuals (dated by TCRdb to about 2020). For the wider study: A couple of women and a few men aged 18 to 49 years were included in the cohort. Per donor, leukapheresis produced somewhere between about 0.85 and 8.9 billion PBMCs. For each donor, CD4 naive and CD4 memory were each given three plates, CD8 naive was given two plates, and CD8 memory was given one plate. To increase sequencing depth and limit assay-specific biases, TCR repertoire library preparation and sequencing were carried out by different laboratories using diverse techniques. To estimate repertoire size and how much clonotype sharing occurs between individuals, the study deeply sequenced the blood TCR repertoires of several healthy adults. Beyond this particular receptor, the publication reports: Compared with non-shared clonotypes, the clonotypes found in all four sorted-subset donors had higher generation probabilities. Naive subsets generally had larger estimated clonotype richness than memory subsets did. Sampling was restricted to blood, and TCR repertoires in tissues likely differ from the TCR repertoires found in blood. Based on pairwise subsampling, the degree of clonotype sharing among donors was expected to be affected by sequencing depth. Because the study included a small number of donors, the genetic and exposure-history diversity represented was limited. Around 5% of naive CD4, 3.5% of naive CD8, 2.3% of memory CD4, and roughly 0.4% of memory CD8 clonotypes were shared across a few donors. Rarefaction of sorted-subset datasets indicated incomplete sequencing despite the large sequencing depth.

Using the deep immunoSEQ assay, TCR CDR3 regions were amplified from genomic DNA by multiplex PCR. Extracted genomic DNA from each cell subset was spread evenly across all wells of several immunoSEQ 96-well plates, with each plate serving as a replicate. Each replicate PCR for sorted subsets received roughly 0.2 ug genomic DNA, equal to tens of thousands of T cell genomes. Purified libraries were quantified with a Qubit 3.0 fluorometer, sized on a Bioanalyzer 2100, and re-quantified with the KAPA Library Quantification kit. Every immunoSEQ 96-well plate was sequenced on a dedicated single-read 150-cycle Illumina NextSeq 550 flow cell. Regarding the original processing steps: Because the immunoSEQ output included only junctional sequences and no quality scores, the filtering could not be the same as the filtering used for full-length reads. To assign V/J genes and CDR3, sequences were annotated against IMGT germline references using PyIR, a Python wrapper for IgBLAST v1.9. Reads were removed for weak V/J assignments (E-value above 1e-6), missing CDR3, stop codons, out-of-frame junctions, or ambiguous translated residues. A V3J clonotype was defined by an identical inferred V gene, J gene, and CDR3 amino acid sequence. Percentage overlap between repertoires was calculated by dividing the number of shared unique clonotypes by the size of the smaller repertoire. RTK rarefaction, the Chao1 estimator, and Recon v2.1 estimates of unobserved clonotypes were used to assess repertoire richness. For all TCRbeta clonotypes obtained by the gDNA method from a few donors, generation probabilities were computed with OLGA. Sourced from immuneACCESS, this table was stored by TCRdb with only in-frame sequences that have V and J called. A share of the clones is absent; for the studies checked, an unresolved V gene accounts for under half, and the remainder has no known explanation. V and J calls and clone size come straight from that table; D and trimming were deduced from the DNA. The sample has roughly 850,000 clones on record, about 96% of them singletons. Of the sample, 0.2% to 0.25% is held by the ten largest clones.

The CDR3 runs 12 amino acids, cysteine and phenylalanine included. Only the CDR3 DNA stays, 36 bases, in frame from base 1. CDR1 and CDR2 are drawn from the germline V gene: SGHDT, YYEEEE. Between the V and J ends, shortened by 4 bases and 7 bases respectively, the junction contains 9 bases. Sequences were obtained from naive CD8+ T cells sorted from blood. This specimen's cell subset or site label, interpreted: CD45RA+CCR7+. This chain joins TRBV5-6 to TRBJ1-3; a tentative D match to TRBD1 spans 6 bases. The TCR sequence derives from a man aged 25-45 years in good health. The encoded CDR3 is CASSRDKNTIYF. The DNA sequence is TGTGCCAGCAGCCGGGACAAGAACACCATATATTTT.